This T cell receptor (beta chain) was captured by sequencing in a study of blood T cells in healthy people across ages (dated by TCRdb to about 2015). The study in broad terms: In model experiments, roughly one uniquely barcoded TCR beta cDNA molecule per two T cells was captured by template switching. The study measured age-related changes in TCR beta repertoire diversity using deep sequencing normalized with unique cDNA molecular identifiers. The donors were divided into four age groups: young (average around 16 years), middle-aged (over 35), aged (about 60) and long-lived (about 84). To avoid experimental bias, donors of different ages were randomly spread across the sequencing lanes. Using the same blood draw, the study looked at two additional independent replicas of 1 million unique cDNA reads for two donors, one aged 18 to 30 and the other aged 80 or older.

Donors were 40 or so systemically healthy Caucasian individuals from Russia aged roughly 6 to 100 years. Each donor gave approximately 9.3 milliliters of peripheral blood, collected into EDTA-treated Vacutainer tubes. Ficoll-Paque density-gradient centrifugation was used to isolate PBMCs, with at least 7 million obtained per sample. Trizol reagent was used to extract total RNA from PBMCs, with at least 5.5 micrograms per sample. Naive CD45RAhigh/CD27high T cell percentages were measured by flow cytometry on a PBMC aliquot from every donor. About this clonotype itself: Its binding antigen is unknown. Possible read error: a much larger clone is one base away.

Overall study results and their limits: As age increased, observed TCR beta diversity per million T cells dropped in a roughly linear way, and a significant reduction was already evident by age roughly 40. The CMV infection status of donors was not known, potentially confounding age-related changes in expanded clonotypes. Since profiling was done on bulk unsorted PBMCs, naive and antigen-experienced compartments could not be conclusively compared. Compared with the aged group, the long-lived group had more naive CD4+ T cells, fewer expanded clones and increased TCR diversity, suggesting age selection. Total diversity estimates from one million sequenced T cells were considered lower bounds and underestimates. Observed TCR beta diversity correlated strongly with the percentage of naive T cells measured by flow cytometry.

The method behind the library was 5' RACE. This sample was sequenced with an Illumina HiSeq 2500. The second PCR ran for roughly 7 to 11 cycles and used a J-beta primer mix along with a sample-barcoded 5' primer. A template-switch 5' adaptor carrying 12 random nucleotides introduced a unique molecular identifier onto each TCR beta cDNA molecule. At least 2.5 million CDR3-containing paired-end reads were obtained from each sample. First-strand cDNA synthesis was performed from all RNA using the Mint cDNA synthesis kit, with priming by a TRBC-specific oligonucleotide. Following uracil-DNA glycosylase treatment, all cDNA underwent a first 18-cycle PCR with the universal primers M1SS and BC2_uni_R. The paper's processing steps were these. For normalization, 1 million high-quality reads were randomly selected from each sample, with every read carrying a distinct molecular identifier. Reads sharing molecular identifiers were discarded rather than binned into consensus sequences. MiTCR, with a Q25 quality threshold and the strictest error-elimination algorithm, was used for CDR3 identification, clonotype clustering and error correction. A nonparametric unseen species model with Euler transformation was used to estimate a lower bound on total TCR beta diversity. TCRdb's own reprocessing of the public reads used fastp at Q25 and MiXCR and kept productive beta chains. Rows merge per CDR3 protein into single entries with the most common DNA and genes. TCRdb, not the authors, supplied the V and J calls. The sample includes approximately 810,000 distinct CDR3 sequences, with under 35% observed a single time. Jointly, the top ten make up 17% of the sample.

The CDR3 sequence holds 13 residues, the cysteine and phenylalanine included. Left in the record is the CDR3 DNA by itself, 39 bases read in frame from the first base. The junction carries 14 bases between V and J, which are trimmed by 1 base and 13 bases respectively. In the germline V gene, CDR1 corresponds to LGHNT and CDR2 to FRNRAP. Sequenced material: blood. The TCR sequence derives from a woman older than 75 in good health. The chain employs TRBV12-5 and TRBJ2-1; the D gene is perhaps TRBD1 or TRBD2, as each covers 5 bases. The CDR3 protein sequence reads: CASGLGGWETQFF. The DNA sequence is given as TGTGCTAGTGGTTTGGGGGGGTGGGAGACCCAGTTCTTC.